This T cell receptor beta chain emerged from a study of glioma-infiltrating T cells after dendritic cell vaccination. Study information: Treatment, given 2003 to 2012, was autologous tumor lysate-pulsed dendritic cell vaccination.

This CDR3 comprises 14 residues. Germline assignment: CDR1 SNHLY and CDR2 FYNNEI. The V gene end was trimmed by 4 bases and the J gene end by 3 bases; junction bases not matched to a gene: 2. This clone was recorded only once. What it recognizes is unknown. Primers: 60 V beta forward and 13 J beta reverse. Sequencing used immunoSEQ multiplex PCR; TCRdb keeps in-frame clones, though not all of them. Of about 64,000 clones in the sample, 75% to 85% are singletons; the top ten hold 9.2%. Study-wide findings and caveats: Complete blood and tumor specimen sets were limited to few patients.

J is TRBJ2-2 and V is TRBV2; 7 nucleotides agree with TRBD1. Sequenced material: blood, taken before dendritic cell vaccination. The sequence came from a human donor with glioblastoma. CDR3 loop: CASSADRDTGELFF. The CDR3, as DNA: TGTGCCAGCAGTGCCGACAGGGACACCGGGGAGCTGTTTTTT.